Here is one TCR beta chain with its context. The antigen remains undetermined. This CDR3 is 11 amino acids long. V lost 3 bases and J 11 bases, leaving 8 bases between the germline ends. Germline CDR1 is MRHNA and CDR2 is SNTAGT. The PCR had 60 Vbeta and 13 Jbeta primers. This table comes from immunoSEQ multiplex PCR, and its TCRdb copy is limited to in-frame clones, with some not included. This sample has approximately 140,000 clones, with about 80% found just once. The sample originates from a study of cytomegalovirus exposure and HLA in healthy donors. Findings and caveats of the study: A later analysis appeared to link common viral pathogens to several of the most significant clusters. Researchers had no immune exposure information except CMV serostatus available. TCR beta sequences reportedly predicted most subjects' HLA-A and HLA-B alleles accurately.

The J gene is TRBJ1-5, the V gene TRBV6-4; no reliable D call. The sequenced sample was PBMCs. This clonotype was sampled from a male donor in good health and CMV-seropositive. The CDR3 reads CASSEKASQHF. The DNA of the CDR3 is TGTGCCAGCAGTGAGAAAGCCTCCCAGCATTTT.